These 27 T cell receptor beta chains originate from one sample sequenced in a study of cytomegalovirus exposure and HLA in healthy donors. PCR employed 60 Vbeta and 13 Jbeta primers. Measured with immunoSEQ multiplex PCR; TCRdb has only the in-frame clones, and not every one. This sample yields about 130,000 clones, of which 60% to 85% are seen a single time; about 1.7% belongs to the top ten. Sequencing used PBMCs. The source is a woman aged 40-49 years in good health and CMV-seronegative.

This chain uses TRBV28 with TRBJ1-1; 8 positions agree with TRBD1. This CDR3 spans 13 amino acids. Per the germline V gene, CDR1 is MDHEN and CDR2 is SYDVKM. V shed 7 bases, J shed 2 bases, and the junction held 3 bases outside the gene matches. The DNA of the CDR3 is TGTGCCAGCACGACAGGGGTAAACACTGAAGCTTTCTTT. It codes for CASTTGVNTEAFF.

V usage is TRBV5-1 and J usage is TRBJ1-1; possible D gene TRBD1, 5 bases. CDR3 length equals 13 residues. Trimming shortened V by 5 bases and J by 5 bases, and 13 bases separated the two germline ends. Per germline, CDR1 SGHRS and CDR2 YFSETQ. The CDR3: CASRWQGGTEAFF. The CDR3 coding sequence is TGCGCCAGCAGATGGCAGGGTGGGACTGAAGCTTTCTTT.

This clone was detected a few times. The rearrangement joins TRBV10-3 to TRBJ2-1, with a possible D match to TRBD2 (6 bases). The ends were cut back, 4 bases at V and 5 bases at J, with 12 bases in the middle. This CDR3 has 14 amino acids. CDR1 is ENHRY, CDR2 SYGVKD, per germline. Here the CDR3 reads CAISVRERDNEQFF. In DNA, the CDR3 is TGTGCCATCAGTGTCCGGGAGCGGGACAATGAGCAGTTCTTC.

This clone was seen ten or more times. This sequence joins TRBV19 and TRBJ2-3; D may be TRBD1 (5 bases). V was clipped by 3 bases and J by 3 bases, with 10 bases between them. The V gene's germline CDR1 is LNHDA and CDR2 SQIVND (reference sequence). CDR3 length: 14 amino acids. The CDR3 DNA follows: TGTGCCAGTAGTATGGGGCTGGGGACAGATACGCAGTATTTT. Its protein product is CASSMGLGTDTQYF.

The genes are TRBV7-6 and TRBJ1-2; 10 bases fit TRBD1. The ends lost 5 bases at V and 8 bases at J; junction bases unmatched: 8. This CDR3 comprises 14 residues. Germline CDR1 SGHVS, CDR2 FNYEAQ. The DNA for the CDR3 is TGTGCCAGCAGCCAACGGACAGGGGGTATCGGCTACACCTTC. Translated, it gives CASSQRTGGIGYTF. Complete variable domain (other parts from reference TRBV7-6 and TRBJ1-2): GAGVSQSPRYKVTKRGQDVALRCDPISGHVSLYWYRQALGQGPEFLTYFNYEAQQDKSGLPNDRFSAERPEGSISTLTIQRTEQRDSAMYRCASSQRTGGIGYTFGSGTRLTVV.

This clone came up once. The CDR3 region has the DNA TGTGCCAGCAGTTACTCTGGACAGGGGAACTATGGCTACACCTTC. Amino acids: CASSYSGQGNYGYTF. The J gene is TRBJ1-2, the V gene TRBV6-5; TRBD1 matches at 9 bases. This CDR3 has 15 residues. The germline V gene encodes CDR1 MNHEY and CDR2 SVGAGI. V shed 0 bases, J shed 2 bases, and the junction held 1 base outside the gene matches.

This clone was seen a few times. The chain links TRBV18 to TRBJ2-7; unclear D gene. CDR1 is KGHSH, CDR2 LQKENI, per germline. The CDR3 has 14 amino acids. V shed 3 bases and J shed 7 bases, with 16 bases lying between them. The CDR3 DNA is TGTGCCAGCTCACCGACTCTAAACTACGAGGAGCAGTACTTC. This encodes CASSPTLNYEEQYF. The whole variable domain, filled in from reference TRBV18 and TRBJ2-7, reads NAGVMQNPRHLVRRRGQEARLRCSPMKGHSHVYWYRQLPEEGLKFMVYLQKENIIDESGMPKERFSAEFPKEGPSILRIQQVVRGDSAAYFCASSPTLNYEEQYFGPGTRLTVT.

Notes on this clone: At one end, the junction sequence differs from germline, possibly due to a read error. The J gene is TRBJ2-4, the V gene TRBV6-6, with TRBD1 matching 10 bases. The CDR3 totals 15 residues. Germline V gene data show CDR1 as MNHNY and CDR2 as SVGAGI (reference sequence). The CDR3, as DNA: TGTGCCAGCAGTTTACCGGACAGGGGGACAAACAGTCAGTACTTC. It encodes CASSLPDRGTNSQYF.

The chain employs TRBV6-6 and TRBJ2-7, with TRBD2 as a possible D gene (5 bases). The ends were cut back, 0 bases at V and 3 bases at J, with 9 bases in the middle. CDR3 length: 14 amino acids. Germline V gene data show CDR1 as MNHNY and CDR2 as SVGAGI (reference sequence). CDR3 protein: CASSYSGMIYEQYF. CDR3 DNA: TGTGCCAGCAGTTACTCCGGGATGATCTACGAGCAGTACTTC.

This clone was recorded only once. Germline and junction disagree at one end, which may indicate a read error. The chain links TRBV27 to TRBJ2-4; 9 bases line up with TRBD1. Germline V CDR1 and CDR2: MNHEY, SMNVEV (reference sequence). The CDR3 spans 15 residues. CDR3 in DNA: TGTGCCAGCAGGCGGGACAGGGATACCAAAAACAGTCAGTACTTC. This encodes CASRRDRDTKNSQYF.

A word on this clone: A read error may produce the germline difference seen at one junction end. The genes are TRBV19 and TRBJ2-4; TRBD2 is a possible D gene (6 bases). Germline V gene sequence: CDR1 LNHDA, CDR2 SQIVND (reference sequence). The CDR3 is 12 residues long. The CDR3: CASSMGGNSQYF. The CDR3 DNA reads TGTGCCAGTAGTATGGGGGGAAACAGTCAGTACTTC.

The rearrangement joins TRBV6-1 to TRBJ1-2; unclear D gene. Looked up from germline, CDR1 is MNHNS and CDR2 is SASEGT. V lost 3 bases and J 1 base, leaving 12 bases between the germline ends. The CDR3 covers 15 residues. The CDR3 coding sequence is TGTGCCAGCAGTGACGGCAGGATCATTAACTATGGCTACACCTTC. Translating gives CASSDGRIINYGYTF.

The rearrangement uses TRBV30 and TRBJ2-7; TRBD2 agrees at 9 bases. CDR1 GTSNPN and CDR2 SVGIG come from the germline V gene (reference sequence). CDR3 size: 16 residues. J lost 2 bases, V lost 4 bases, and 12 bases had no gene match. The DNA of the CDR3 is TGTGCCTGGATCCATCCCAGCGGGGGGCAAGCCTACGAGCAGTACTTC. Residues: CAWIHPSGGQAYEQYF.

V is TRBV6-6 and J is TRBJ2-7; 7 positions agree with TRBD2. The CDR3 runs to 16 residues. J was trimmed by 2 bases and V by 0 bases; bases with no gene match: 7. CDR1 and CDR2 (germline): MNHNY, SVGAGI (reference sequence). CDR3 sequence reads: CASSYSPGEGPYEQYF. The CDR3 nucleotides are TGTGCCAGCAGTTACTCGCCGGGGGAGGGACCCTACGAGCAGTACTTC.

This clone was seen only a few times. The CDR3 sequence is CASSFRTDNTGELFF. The CDR3 coding sequence is TGTGCCAGCAGTTTCCGGACAGATAACACCGGGGAGCTGTTTTTT. J is TRBJ2-2 and V is TRBV28, with D possibly matching TRBD1 (6 bases). Germline CDR1 is MDHEN and CDR2 is SYDVKM. The ends were cut back, 3 bases at V and 2 bases at J, with 10 bases in the middle. The CDR3 extends over 15 amino acids.

V and J are TRBV6-6 and TRBJ2-3; possible D gene TRBD2, 6 bases. The CDR3 loop spans 16 amino acids. Trimming stripped 2 bases from V and 3 bases from J, with 15 bases between. Germline-derived CDR1 and CDR2 are MNHNY and SVGAGI (reference sequence). CDR3 sequence: CASSYPWGGPTDTQYF. The CDR3 DNA reads as TGTGCCAGCAGTTACCCGTGGGGAGGCCCTACAGATACGCAGTATTTT.

This clone was picked up a small number of times. V is TRBV11-2 and J is TRBJ2-7; tentatively, D is TRBD1 (5 bases). Trimming pared 5 bases from V and 6 bases from J, leaving 11 bases between. The length of the CDR3 is 12 residues. Germline V gene data show CDR1 as SGHAT and CDR2 as FQNNGV. CDR3 protein: CASSMTDIEQYF. The DNA of the CDR3 is TGTGCCAGCAGCATGACAGATATCGAGCAGTACTTC.

The chain uses TRBV25-1 and TRBJ1-2; no clear D gene. This CDR3 spans 12 amino acids. Germline lookup yields CDR1 MGHDK and CDR2 SYGVNS. Trimming took 5 bases from V and 2 from J, leaving 6 bases between them. CDR3 nucleotides: TGTGCCAGCAGTCGGTTAAACTATGGCTACACCTTC. As protein: CASSRLNYGYTF.

The rearrangement joins TRBV30 to TRBJ1-3; 9 bases line up with TRBD1. Germline assignment: CDR1 GTSNPN and CDR2 SVGIG (reference sequence). The V and J ends lost 3 bases and 2 bases, in that order; junction bases with no gene match: 2. The CDR3 covers 14 residues. The CDR3 sequence: CAWRDRGAGNTIYF. In nucleotides, the CDR3 is TGTGCCTGGAGGGACAGGGGAGCTGGAAACACCATATATTTT.

The rearrangement uses TRBV29-1 and TRBJ1-1; D is ambiguous. Trimming left V 6 bases short and J 1 base short, with 12 bases between. CDR1 is SQVTM and CDR2 is ANQGSEA in the germline V gene. The CDR3 is made up of 13 amino acids. The CDR3 nucleotides read TGCAGCGTAGTTCAGGCGTCGAACACTGAAGCTTTCTTT. This gives the protein CSVVQASNTEAFF.

This clone has a handful of counts. The V call is TRBV28, the J call TRBJ1-2; TRBD1 matches at 7 bases. J gave up 8 bases and V 7 bases, and 7 bases lay outside the gene matches. This CDR3 has 12 residues. Germline-derived CDR1 and CDR2 are MDHEN and SYDVKM. The CDR3: CASIGDSDGYTF. In nucleotides, the CDR3 is TGTGCCAGCATTGGGGACAGCGACGGCTACACCTTC.

The J gene is TRBJ2-7, the V gene TRBV27; TRBD1 might be the D (6 bases). Per the germline V gene, CDR1 is MNHEY and CDR2 is SMNVEV (reference sequence). This CDR3 has 12 amino acids. Trimming removed 6 bases from V and 6 bases from J, with 12 bases in between. This CDR3 is CASRDSLSEQYF. CDR3 DNA: TGTGCCAGCAGGGACAGCCTAAGCGAGCAGTACTTC.

The chain links TRBV28 to TRBJ2-1; D might be TRBD2 (5 bases). Germline CDR1 and CDR2: MDHEN and SYDVKM. Trimming removed 4 bases from V and 10 bases from J, with 14 bases in between. The CDR3 covers 13 residues. CDR3: CASSSAGGWEQFF. CDR3 DNA: TGTGCCAGCAGTTCAGCAGGAGGTTGGGAGCAGTTCTTC.

This clone occurred once. The genes are TRBV10-3 and TRBJ1-2; 8 bases are shared with TRBD1. V dropped 3 bases and J dropped 5; count of bases not matched to a gene: 17. The germline V gene encodes CDR1 ENHRY and CDR2 SYGVKD. The CDR3 totals 18 residues. CDR3 amino acids: CAISDQYRTGRAGYGYTF. The CDR3 DNA reads as TGTGCCATCAGTGATCAATACCGGACAGGGAGGGCAGGTTATGGCTACACCTTC.

The gene calls are TRBV19 and TRBJ1-1, with TRBD1 matching over 10 bases. The CDR3 extends over 15 amino acids. The germline gives CDR1 LNHDA, CDR2 SQIVND (reference sequence). J lost 4 bases, V lost 5 bases, and 7 bases had no gene match. This chain's CDR3 is CASSSTGGRGTEAFF. The CDR3 DNA is TGTGCCAGTAGTTCGACAGGGGGCCGCGGCACTGAAGCTTTCTTT.

As to this clone: A much more abundant neighbour one base away suggests this may be a read error. Other DNA variants within this sample encode the same CDR3. The rearrangement links TRBV4-1 to TRBJ1-4; TRBD1 matches at 7 bases. Germline assignment: CDR1 MGHRA and CDR2 YSYEKL. The CDR3 has 15 residues. Germline trimming cut 1 base from V and 7 bases from J; bases unmatched to any gene: 6. The CDR3 region is CASSQVEGAAEKLFF. The CDR3 DNA is TGCGCCAGCAGCCAAGTTGAGGGGGCGGCTGAAAAACTGTTTTTT.

The chain employs TRBV4-1 and TRBJ2-7, with D maybe TRBD2 (5 bases). Germline V gives CDR1 MGHRA, CDR2 YSYEKL. The CDR3 is 14 amino acids. Trimming removed 0 bases at V and 6 bases at J, with 12 bases between. The CDR3 here is CASSQDEGLREQYF. CDR3 DNA: TGCGCCAGCAGCCAAGACGAGGGCCTCCGCGAGCAGTACTTC.